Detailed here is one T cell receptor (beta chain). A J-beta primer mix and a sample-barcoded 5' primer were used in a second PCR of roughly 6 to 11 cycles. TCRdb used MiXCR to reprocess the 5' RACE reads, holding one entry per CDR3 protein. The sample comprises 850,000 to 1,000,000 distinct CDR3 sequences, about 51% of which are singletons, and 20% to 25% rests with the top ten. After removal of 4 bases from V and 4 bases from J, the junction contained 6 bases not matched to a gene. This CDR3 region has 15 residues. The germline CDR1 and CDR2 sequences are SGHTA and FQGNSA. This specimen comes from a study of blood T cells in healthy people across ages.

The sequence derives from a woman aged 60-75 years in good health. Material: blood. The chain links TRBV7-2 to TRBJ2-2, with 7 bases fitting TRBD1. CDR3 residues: CASSSKRTGTGELFF. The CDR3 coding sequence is TGTGCCAGCAGCTCTAAGAGGACAGGCACCGGGGAGCTGTTTTTT. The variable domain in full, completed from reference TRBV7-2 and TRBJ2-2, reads GAGVSQSPSNKVTEKGKDVELRCDPISGHTALYWYRQSLGQGLEFLIYFQGNSAPDKSGLPSDRFSAERTGGSVSTLTIQRTQQEDSAVYLCASSSKRTGTGELFFGEGSRLTVL.